The 19 T cell receptor beta chains given below trace back to one sample, sequenced in a study of PD-L1 blockade in urothelial cancer. Time point of the sample: pretreatment peripheral blood. Only in-frame clones appear in the TCRdb table, and some are missing; sequencing was by immunoSEQ multiplex PCR. The sample lists about 130,000 clones; 84% were seen once. The source was PBMCs, collected around atezolizumab (anti-PD-L1) treatment. All receptors come from a man in his forties or fifties with urothelial cancer.

The rearrangement uses TRBV6-5 and TRBJ1-2; 10 nucleotides line up with TRBD1. J was trimmed by 6 bases and V by 5 bases; bases with no gene match: 3. The CDR3 extends over 13 amino acids. Germline-derived CDR1 and CDR2 are MNHEY and SVGAGI. Here the CDR3 reads CASSRQGANGYTF. The DNA of the CDR3 is TGTGCCAGCAGTCGACAGGGGGCGAATGGCTACACCTTC.

The gene calls are TRBV7-2 and TRBJ1-5, with a tentative D call TRBD1 (5 bases). V was clipped by 1 base and J by 5 bases, with 12 bases between them. Germline V gene sequence: CDR1 SGHTA, CDR2 FQGNSA. The CDR3 extends over 15 amino acids. The CDR3 reads CASSLGSGRDQPQHF. DNA for the CDR3: TGTGCCAGCAGCTTAGGGTCAGGGAGGGATCAGCCCCAGCATTTT.

The rearrangement links TRBV11-2 to TRBJ1-4, with 10 bases fitting TRBD1. Germline CDR1 SGHAT, CDR2 FQNNGV. V was pared by 2 bases and J by 7 bases, with 4 bases of the junction left unmatched. The CDR3 is 15 residues long. This chain's CDR3 is CASSLQGTGVEKLFF. CDR3 DNA: TGTGCCAGCAGCTTACAGGGGACAGGGGTTGAAAAACTGTTTTTT.

V and J are TRBV5-1 and TRBJ2-7, with TRBD2 matching 13 bases. Germline CDR1 SGHRS, CDR2 YFSETQ. The junction had 19 bases not matched to a gene; V was cut back by 6 bases and J by 7 bases. The length of the CDR3 is 18 residues. Here the CDR3 DNA reads TGCGCCAGCACCCAAGGGACTAGCGGGAACTCGGGCTTTAGGGAGCAGTACTTC. Its translation: CASTQGTSGNSGFREQYF.

This rearrangement joins TRBV30 to TRBJ1-3, with 7 bases that match TRBD1. The V gene end was trimmed by 2 bases and the J gene end by 1 base; junction bases not matched to a gene: 14. CDR3 length: 18 amino acids. In germline, CDR1 is GTSNPN, CDR2 SVGIG (reference sequence). The CDR3 coding sequence is TGTGCCTGGAGTAACTATCACCGGGACAGTCAGTCTGGAAACACCATATATTTT. Translated: CAWSNYHRDSQSGNTIYF. Drawing the rest from reference TRBV30 and TRBJ1-3, the complete variable domain is SQTIHQWPATLVQPVGSPLSLECTVEGTSNPNLYWYRQAAGRGLQLLFYSVGIGQISSEVPQNLSASRPQDRQFILSSKKLLLSDSGFYLCAWSNYHRDSQSGNTIYFGEGSWLTVV.

The chain joins TRBV30 to TRBJ2-1; 11 nucleotides line up with TRBD2. The J segment lost 0 bases and the V segment lost 2 bases, leaving 0 bases of the junction unmatched. The germline V gene has CDR1 GTSNPN and CDR2 SVGIG (reference sequence). This CDR3 is 15 amino acids long. The CDR3 sequence is CAWSTSGSSYNEQFF. Here the CDR3 DNA reads TGTGCCTGGAGTACTAGCGGGAGCTCCTACAATGAGCAGTTCTTC.

This sequence joins TRBV19 and TRBJ2-7, with 7 positions matching TRBD1. The CDR3 covers 12 residues. Germline loops: CDR1 LNHDA, CDR2 SQIVND (reference sequence). Trimming cost V 8 bases and J 2 bases; bases outside gene matches: 3. The CDR3 is CASQGQTYEQYF. CDR3 DNA: TGTGCCAGTCAGGGACAGACCTACGAGCAGTACTTC.

V and J are TRBV15 and TRBJ1-4; the D gene is possibly TRBD1 (6 bases). Deletions cut 2 bases from V and 15 bases from J, with 19 bases between. The V gene's germline CDR1 is LNHNV and CDR2 YYDKDF (reference sequence). The CDR3 length is 14 residues. This CDR3 is CATSRPNDRQAVFF. CDR3 sequence (DNA): TGTGCCACCAGCAGACCAAACGACAGGCAGGCGGTGTTTTTT. The full variable domain, its missing parts supplied by reference TRBV15 and TRBJ1-4, is DAMVIQNPRYQVTQFGKPVTLSCSQTLNHNVMYWYQQKSSQAPKLLFHYYDKDFNNEADTPDNFQSRRPNTSFCFLDIRSPGLGDTAMYLCATSRPNDRQAVFFGSGTQLSVL.

The chain uses TRBV2 and TRBJ1-6; 7 positions match TRBD1. CDR3 length: 13 residues. Germline CDR1 is SNHLY and CDR2 is FYNNEI. V lost 5 bases and J lost 7; bases outside the gene matches: 2. The CDR3 DNA reads TGTGCCAGCAGTTCAGGGGGAAATTCACCCCTCCACTTT. Translating gives CASSSGGNSPLHF.

V is TRBV5-8 and J is TRBJ2-1; tentatively, D is TRBD2 (6 bases). This CDR3 is 13 amino acids long. In germline, CDR1 is SGHTS, CDR2 YDEGEE. V gave up 0 bases and J gave up 5 bases, with 6 bases separating them. CDR3 nucleotides: TGTGCCAGCAGCTTGGGCGGGGACAATGAGCAGTTCTTC. Translation gives CASSLGGDNEQFF. The full variable domain, in which reference TRBV5-8 and TRBJ2-1 provide the parts outside the CDR3, is EAGVTQSPTHLIKTRGQQATLRCSPISGHTSVYWYQQALGLGLQFLLWYDEGEERNRGNFPPRFSGRQFPNYSSELNVNALELEDSALYLCASSLGGDNEQFFGPGTRLTVL.

This chain connects TRBV7-9 to TRBJ1-1, with D tentatively TRBD1 (6 bases). Germline assignment: CDR1 SEHNR and CDR2 FQNEAQ (reference sequence). V was pared by 3 bases and J by 0 bases, with 11 bases between. CDR3 length: 15 amino acids. The CDR3: CASSFNRVLNTEAFF. In nucleotides, the CDR3 is TGTGCCAGCAGCTTCAACAGGGTCCTGAACACTGAAGCTTTCTTT.

The chain couples TRBV7-2 to TRBJ2-5; 8 positions match TRBD1. The CDR3 spans 15 residues. J lost 4 bases, V lost 5 bases, and 9 bases had no gene match. Germline CDR1 SGHTA, CDR2 FQGNSA. CDR3 DNA: TGTGCCAGCAGCCCGCAGGGGGCGCGGAGAGAGACCCAGTACTTC. It yields the protein CASSPQGARRETQYF. The full variable domain, in which reference TRBV7-2 and TRBJ2-5 provide the parts outside the CDR3, is GAGVSQSPSNKVTEKGKDVELRCDPISGHTALYWYRQSLGQGLEFLIYFQGNSAPDKSGLPSDRFSAERTGGSVSTLTIQRTQQEDSAVYLCASSPQGARRETQYFGPGTRLLVL.

The chain uses TRBV11-2 and TRBJ2-5; the D gene is possibly TRBD1 (5 bases). Trimming took off 5 bases at V and 5 bases at J, with 18 bases between the two ends. The CDR3 extends over 15 amino acids. Germline V gene data show CDR1 as SGHAT and CDR2 as FQNNGV. The CDR3 DNA is TGTGCCAGCAGCCTTGACCAAGGGGTATGGGAGACCCAGTACTTC. Translation gives CASSLDQGVWETQYF. The full variable domain, completed using reference TRBV11-2 and TRBJ2-5, is EAGVAQSPRYKIIEKRQSVAFWCNPISGHATLYWYQQILGQGPKLLIQFQNNGVVDDSQLPKDRFSAERLKGVDSTLKIQPAKLEDSAVYLCASSLDQGVWETQYFGPGTRLLVL.

This clone was recorded a few times. The chain carries TRBV6-4 and TRBJ2-1; 8 nucleotides agree with TRBD2. Germline V CDR1 and CDR2: MRHNA, SNTAGT. The CDR3 is 15 residues long. The trim removed 8 bases at V and 2 bases at J, leaving 8 bases unmatched. This chain's CDR3 is CASFWGAGAYNEQFF. In DNA form, the CDR3 reads TGTGCCAGCTTCTGGGGAGCGGGAGCCTACAATGAGCAGTTCTTC.

Notes on this clone: Other nucleotide sequences from this sample produce the same CDR3. The chain recombines TRBV5-1 with TRBJ2-3; TRBD2 matches at 9 bases. V lost 3 bases to trimming and J lost 1 base; unmatched junction nucleotides: 3. In germline, CDR1 is SGHRS, CDR2 YFSETQ. The CDR3 is made up of 15 amino acids. CDR3 sequence: CASSWGLAGTDTQYF. Written as DNA, the CDR3 is TGCGCCAGCAGCTGGGGACTAGCCGGCACAGATACGCAGTATTTT.

This chain links TRBV4-2 with TRBJ1-1; 9 nucleotides agree with TRBD1. After removal of 1 base from V and 4 bases from J, the junction contained 7 bases not matched to a gene. The CDR3 loop spans 16 amino acids. Germline V gives CDR1 LGHNA, CDR2 YNFKEQ. CDR3 in amino acids: CASSQGRTGEGTEAFF. As DNA, the CDR3 is TGTGCCAGCAGCCAAGGTAGGACAGGGGAGGGCACTGAAGCTTTCTTT.

The DNA for the CDR3 is TGTGCCACCAGCAGGGAGAACTATGGCTACACCTTC. Its translation: CATSRENYGYTF. The genes are TRBV15 and TRBJ1-2; D not resolved. The CDR3 sequence is 12 residues long. The V gene's germline CDR1 is LNHNV and CDR2 YYDKDF (reference sequence). Trimming removed 3 bases at V and 2 bases at J, with 4 bases between.

The chain combines TRBV6-4 with TRBJ2-1, with TRBD1 identical over 7 bases. Germline trimming cut 2 bases from V and 4 bases from J; bases unmatched to any gene: 8. This CDR3 is 16 amino acids long. Germline CDR1 is MRHNA and CDR2 is SNTAGT. CDR3 amino acids: CASSDTPTGKYNEQFF. Written as DNA, the CDR3 is TGTGCCAGCAGTGACACACCGACAGGGAAATACAATGAGCAGTTCTTC.

The rearrangement uses TRBV7-9 and TRBJ2-3; D may be TRBD1 (5 bases). V was cut by 4 bases and J by 4 bases, with 9 bases left in between. This CDR3 contains 13 residues. Per germline, CDR1 SEHNR and CDR2 FQNEAQ (reference sequence). The CDR3 loop reads CASSSRGPDTQYF. The CDR3 DNA reads as TGTGCCAGCAGCTCAAGGGGTCCAGATACGCAGTATTTT.